This T cell receptor beta chain is from a study of shared clonotypes between healthy human individuals. This clone was seen just once. Its antigen is as yet unknown. The CDR3 runs 14 residues. Germline CDR1 is MDHEN and CDR2 is SYDVKM. Trimming took off 6 bases at V and 3 bases at J, with 12 bases between the two ends. An approximately 220 ng quantity of DNA, tens of thousands of T cell genomes, went into the sorted-subset replicate PCRs. The method was immunoSEQ multiplex PCR; TCRdb's version includes in-frame clones alone and lacks a portion of them. The profile covers a few million clones, with just over 90% appearing a single time and roughly 0.13% taken by the ten largest. General study findings and limits: The low donor count limited represented genetic and exposure-history diversity.

CD4+ cell separation produced CD45RA+ naive and CD45RA-negative memory subsets. The chain employs TRBV28 and TRBJ1-5; no definite D call. Sequenced: naive CD4+ T cells sorted from blood. Noted subset: CD45RA+ positively selected. The clonotype originates from a man aged 18 to 30 in good health. Here the CDR3 DNA reads TGTGCCAGCAGCTCCTCCGGGCTCAATCAGCCCCAGCATTTT. Protein: CASSSSGLNQPQHF.